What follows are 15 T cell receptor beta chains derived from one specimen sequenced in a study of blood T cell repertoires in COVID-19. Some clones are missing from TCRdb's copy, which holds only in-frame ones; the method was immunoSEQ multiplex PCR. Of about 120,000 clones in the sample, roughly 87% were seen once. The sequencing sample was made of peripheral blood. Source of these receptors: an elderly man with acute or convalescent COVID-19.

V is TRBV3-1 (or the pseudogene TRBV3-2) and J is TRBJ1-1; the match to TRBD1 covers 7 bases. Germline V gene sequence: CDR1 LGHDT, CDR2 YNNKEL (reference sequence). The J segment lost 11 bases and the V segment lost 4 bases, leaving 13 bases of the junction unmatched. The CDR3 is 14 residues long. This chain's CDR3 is CASSLRDSSSLAFF. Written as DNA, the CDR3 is TGTGCCAGCAGCCTTCGGGACAGCTCCTCGCTGGCTTTCTTT.

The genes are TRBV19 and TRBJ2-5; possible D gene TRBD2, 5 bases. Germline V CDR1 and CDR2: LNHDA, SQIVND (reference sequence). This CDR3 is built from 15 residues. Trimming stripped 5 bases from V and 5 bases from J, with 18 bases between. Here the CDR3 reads CASSGGIATWETQYF. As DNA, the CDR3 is TGTGCCAGTAGTGGAGGTATAGCTACCTGGGAGACCCAGTACTTC.

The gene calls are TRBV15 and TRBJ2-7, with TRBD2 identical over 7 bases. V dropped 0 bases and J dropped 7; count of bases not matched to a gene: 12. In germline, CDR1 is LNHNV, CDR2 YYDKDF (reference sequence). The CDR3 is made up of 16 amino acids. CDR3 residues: CATSREKPGGLGEQYF. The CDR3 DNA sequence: TGTGCCACCAGCAGAGAGAAGCCGGGAGGCCTCGGGGAGCAGTACTTC.

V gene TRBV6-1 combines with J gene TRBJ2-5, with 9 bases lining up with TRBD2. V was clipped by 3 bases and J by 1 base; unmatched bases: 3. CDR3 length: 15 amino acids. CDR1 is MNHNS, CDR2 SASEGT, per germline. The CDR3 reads CASSEGGLAQETQYF. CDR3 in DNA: TGTGCCAGCAGTGAGGGGGGACTAGCCCAAGAGACCCAGTACTTC.

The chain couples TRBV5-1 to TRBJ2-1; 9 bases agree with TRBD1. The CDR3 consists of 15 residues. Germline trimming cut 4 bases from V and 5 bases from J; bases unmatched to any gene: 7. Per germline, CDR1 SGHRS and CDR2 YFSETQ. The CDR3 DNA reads TGCGCCAGCAGCCCGGGGGGACAGGGAAACAATGAGCAGTTCTTC. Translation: CASSPGGQGNNEQFF.

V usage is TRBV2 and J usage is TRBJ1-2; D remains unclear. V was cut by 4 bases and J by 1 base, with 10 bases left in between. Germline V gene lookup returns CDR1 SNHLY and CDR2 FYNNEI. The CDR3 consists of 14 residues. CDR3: CASSVGVLNYGYTF. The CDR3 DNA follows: TGTGCCAGCAGTGTGGGAGTTCTTAACTATGGCTACACCTTC.

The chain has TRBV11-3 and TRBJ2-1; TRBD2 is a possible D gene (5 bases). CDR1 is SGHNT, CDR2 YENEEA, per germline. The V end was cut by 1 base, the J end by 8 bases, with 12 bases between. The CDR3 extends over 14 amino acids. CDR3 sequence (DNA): TGTGCCAGCAGCTTAGTGGGAGATGGGGATGAGCAGTTCTTC. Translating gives CASSLVGDGDEQFF.

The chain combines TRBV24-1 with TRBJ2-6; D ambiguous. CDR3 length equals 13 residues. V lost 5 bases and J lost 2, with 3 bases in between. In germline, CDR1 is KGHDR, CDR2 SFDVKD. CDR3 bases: TGTGCCACCAGTGTAACTGGGGCCAACGTCCTGACTTTC. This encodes CATSVTGANVLTF.

In nucleotides, the CDR3 is TGTGCCAGTAGTCCCACAGGGGGGAACACTGAAGCTTTCTTT. This codes for CASSPTGGNTEAFF. The rearrangement joins TRBV19 to TRBJ1-1, with TRBD1 matching over 8 bases. V shed 5 bases, J shed 1 base, and the junction held 3 bases outside the gene matches. CDR3 size: 14 residues. Looked up from germline, CDR1 is LNHDA and CDR2 is SQIVND (reference sequence).

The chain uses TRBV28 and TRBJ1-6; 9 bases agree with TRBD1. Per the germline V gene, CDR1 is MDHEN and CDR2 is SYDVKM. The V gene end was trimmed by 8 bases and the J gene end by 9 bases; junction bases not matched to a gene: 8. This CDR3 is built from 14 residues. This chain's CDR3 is CASQSGTGTSPLHF. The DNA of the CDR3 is TGTGCCAGCCAAAGTGGGACAGGGACTTCACCCCTCCACTTT.

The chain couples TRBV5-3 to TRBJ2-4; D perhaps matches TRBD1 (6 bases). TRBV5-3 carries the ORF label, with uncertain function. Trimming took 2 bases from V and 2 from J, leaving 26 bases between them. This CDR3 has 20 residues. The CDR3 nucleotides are TGTGCCAGAAGCTTCTCCGGGACACGGGATTGTTGGTTGTCCAAAAACATTCAGTACTTC. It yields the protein CARSFSGTRDCWLSKNIQYF.

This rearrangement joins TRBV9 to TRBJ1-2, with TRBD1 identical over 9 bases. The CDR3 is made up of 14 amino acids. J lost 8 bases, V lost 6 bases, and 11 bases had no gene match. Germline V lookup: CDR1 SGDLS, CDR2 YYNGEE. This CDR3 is CASKPGQGGGGYTF. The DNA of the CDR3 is TGTGCCAGCAAGCCGGGACAGGGAGGAGGAGGCTACACCTTC.

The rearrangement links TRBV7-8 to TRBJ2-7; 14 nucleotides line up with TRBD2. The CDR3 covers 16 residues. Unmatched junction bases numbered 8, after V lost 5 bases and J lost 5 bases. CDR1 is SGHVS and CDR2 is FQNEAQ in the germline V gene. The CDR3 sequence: CASSLVTSGRANEQYF. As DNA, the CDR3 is TGTGCCAGCAGCCTAGTGACTAGCGGGAGGGCTAACGAGCAGTACTTC.

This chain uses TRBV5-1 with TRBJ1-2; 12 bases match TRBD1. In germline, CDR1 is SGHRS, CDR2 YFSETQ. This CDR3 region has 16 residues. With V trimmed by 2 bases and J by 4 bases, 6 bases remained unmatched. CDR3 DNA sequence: TGCGCCAGCAGCTTATCTCCGGGACAGGGGGCCTATGGCTACACCTTC. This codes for CASSLSPGQGAYGYTF.

CDR3 sequence: CASTPQGVTYGYTF. CDR3 DNA: TGTGCCAGCACCCCTCAGGGGGTGACCTATGGCTACACCTTC. The genes are TRBV5-8 and TRBJ1-2; TRBD1 matches 7 bases. There are 14 residues in the CDR3. The V gene's germline CDR1 is SGHTS and CDR2 YDEGEE. The V gene end was trimmed by 6 bases and the J gene end by 4 bases; junction bases not matched to a gene: 9.